This TCR beta chain is drawn from a study of PD-1 blockade in classical Hodgkin lymphoma. Study-level findings and limits: Newly diagnosed patients reportedly had lower baseline TCR diversity than healthy donors. Why repertoires differed is undefined; disease activity or prior therapy possibly contributed.

TCRdb's table, derived via immunoSEQ multiplex PCR, lists solely in-frame clones and lacks some. The sample has 25,000 to 30,000 clones; 90% to 95% are singletons. The time point: newly diagnosed, previously untreated cHL patient sample. The study compared against PBMCs from newly diagnosed, untreated classical Hodgkin lymphoma. The V and J ends lost 0 bases and 2 bases, in that order; junction bases with no gene match: 3. Germline V CDR1 and CDR2: LGHNA, YNFKEQ. The CDR3 loop spans 16 amino acids. This clone occurred once. Its antigen remains unidentified. The genes are TRBV4-2 and TRBJ2-1, with 8 nucleotides matching TRBD2. Sequenced input: peripheral blood mononuclear cells (PBMCs). The TCR originated in a human donor with classical Hodgkin lymphoma. CDR3 in amino acids: CASSQDAGGPYNEQFF. The CDR3 DNA is TGTGCCAGCAGCCAAGATGCGGGAGGCCCCTACAATGAGCAGTTCTTC.